The 23 T cell receptor beta chains listed next were all sequenced from one sample in a study of shared clonotypes between healthy human individuals. Using immunoSEQ multiplex PCR, the repertoire was profiled, and TCRdb retains in-frame clones only, with some absent. The sample lists about 2.5 million clones, just under 95% seen once, with roughly 0.34% in the top ten. The sequenced sample was naive CD4+ T cells from PBMCs. Noted subset: CD45RA+ positively selected. The receptor set was obtained from a man aged 18-30 years in good health. Some clones in this sample may be carry-over from other donors' samples.

The chain combines TRBV11-2 with TRBJ2-1; D unresolved. The CDR3 is 16 residues long. V was shortened by 1 base and J by 4 bases, with 14 bases between the two germline ends. Per germline, CDR1 SGHAT and CDR2 FQNNGV. DNA for the CDR3: TGTGCCAGCAGCTTAGGAACTAATTTGGCATACAATGAGCAGTTCTTC. Amino acid sequence: CASSLGTNLAYNEQFF.

The gene calls are TRBV5-8 and TRBJ1-5; D remains unclear. The germline V gene encodes CDR1 SGHTS and CDR2 YDEGEE. This CDR3 region has 18 residues. Trimming removed 1 base at V and 2 bases at J, with 19 bases between. CDR3 coding DNA: TGTGCCAGCAGCTTGTATGGCGATGGAGGACGGGGCAATCAGCCCCAGCATTTT. Residues: CASSLYGDGGRGNQPQHF. Supplemented by reference TRBV5-8 and TRBJ1-5, the full variable domain reads EAGVTQSPTHLIKTRGQQATLRCSPISGHTSVYWYQQALGLGLQFLLWYDEGEERNRGNFPPRFSGRQFPNYSSELNVNALELEDSALYLCASSLYGDGGRGNQPQHFGDGTRLSIL.

This clone was found once. The genes are TRBV19 and TRBJ1-5; 7 bases map to TRBD1. The CDR3 has 15 amino acids. Germline loops: CDR1 LNHDA, CDR2 SQIVND (reference sequence). V lost 7 bases, J lost 4 bases, and 10 bases stayed unmatched. Here the CDR3 reads CASNTEQGRNQPQHF. The CDR3, as DNA: TGTGCCAGTAACACCGAACAGGGGCGGAATCAGCCCCAGCATTTT.

The CDR3 loop is CASSLLDGGHSNQPQHF. Written as DNA, the CDR3 is TGTGCCAGCAGCCTGCTGGACGGGGGACATAGCAATCAGCCCCAGCATTTT. The rearrangement links TRBV28 to TRBJ1-5; a possible D gene is TRBD1 (6 bases). The germline V gene has CDR1 MDHEN and CDR2 SYDVKM. Between the trimmed V and J ends, which lost 6 bases and 0 bases, there was a span of 18 bases. This CDR3 spans 17 amino acids.

The gene calls are TRBV2 and TRBJ1-5; TRBD1 aligns across 10 bases. The CDR3 is 15 amino acids. Losses at the gene ends were 7 bases for V and 8 bases for J; bases not matched to a gene: 11. Germline CDR1 and CDR2: SNHLY and FYNNEI. As DNA, the CDR3 is TGTGCCAGCACCGGCCCCGGACAGGGGGTTGAGCCCCAGCATTTT. Translated: CASTGPGQGVEPQHF.

The rearrangement joins TRBV2 to TRBJ2-3; the D gene is possibly TRBD2 (6 bases). With 8 bases removed from V and 5 bases from J, the gap between germline ends came to 14 bases. This CDR3 contains 13 residues. From germline, CDR1 is SNHLY and CDR2 FYNNEI. For the CDR3, the DNA is TGTGCCAGCCAGGGCGGGGTTGGAGATACGCAGTATTTT. Translating gives CASQGGVGDTQYF. Full variable domain (missing parts from reference TRBV2 and TRBJ2-3): EPEVTQTPSHQVTQMGQEVILRCVPISNHLYFYWYRQILGQKVEFLVSFYNNEISEKSEIFDDQFSVERPDGSNFTLKIRSTKLEDSAMYFCASQGGVGDTQYFGPGTRLTVL.

This clone occurred once. The rearrangement uses TRBV7-9 and TRBJ2-1; D gene ambiguous. V lost 4 bases and J 12 bases, leaving 10 bases between the germline ends. Germline CDR1 reads SEHNR; CDR2 reads FQNEAQ (reference sequence). The CDR3 loop spans 11 amino acids. CDR3 loop: CASSSTERQFF. For the CDR3, the DNA is TGTGCCAGCAGCTCAACGGAGCGGCAGTTCTTC.

The rearrangement joins TRBV5-1 to TRBJ2-6, with TRBD1 matching over 9 bases. Trimming took 4 bases from V and 11 from J; bases not matched to a gene: 10. There are 15 residues in the CDR3. Germline-derived CDR1 and CDR2 are SGHRS and YFSETQ. The CDR3 loop is CASSPVGTGRYVLTF. In nucleotides, the CDR3 is TGCGCCAGCAGCCCGGTCGGGACAGGGCGTTACGTCCTGACTTTC.

The chain carries TRBV7-9 and TRBJ1-6; D is unclear. From germline, CDR1 is SEHNR and CDR2 FQNEAQ (reference sequence). The CDR3 is made up of 16 amino acids. Deletions cut 6 bases from V and 4 bases from J, with 16 bases between. In DNA form, the CDR3 reads TGTGCCAGCAGGCAAACCTCATCAGGATATAATTCACCCCTCCACTTT. It is translated as CASRQTSSGYNSPLHF.

This clone has more than one count but fewer than ten. The V and J genes are TRBV30 and TRBJ1-4; the D is unclear. V was shortened by 3 bases and J by 5 bases, with 10 bases between the two germline ends. There are 13 residues in the CDR3. Germline CDR1 reads GTSNPN; CDR2 reads SVGIG (reference sequence). CDR3 nucleotides: TGTGCCTGGAGGCGTTACCCCAATGAAAAACTGTTTTTT. As protein: CAWRRYPNEKLFF.

The count of this clone is one. The rearrangement joins TRBV30 to TRBJ2-1; 9 bases align to TRBD2. CDR3 length: 16 amino acids. In germline, CDR1 is GTSNPN, CDR2 SVGIG (reference sequence). V was pared by 4 bases and J by 4 bases, with 11 bases of the junction left unmatched. The CDR3 sequence: CAWIRRGGRAYNEQFF. The CDR3 DNA sequence: TGTGCCTGGATTCGTAGGGGCGGGAGGGCTTACAATGAGCAGTTCTTC.

This chain uses TRBV29-1 with TRBJ2-5; 11 nucleotides match TRBD2. The J call is uncertain, as TRBJ2-7 better fits the DNA end. The CDR3 sequence is 13 residues long. Germline-derived CDR1 and CDR2 are SQVTM and ANQGSEA. The CDR3 DNA sequence: TGCAGCGGATCACTAGCGGGAGCGTCCGAGCAGTACTTC. Translated, it gives CSGSLAGASEQYF.

The gene calls are TRBV7-8 and TRBJ2-2; D could derive from TRBD1 or TRBD2 (5 bases each). This CDR3 comprises 17 residues. Germline V gives CDR1 SGHVS, CDR2 FQNEAQ. Trimming left V 5 bases short and J 7 bases short, with 23 bases between. In DNA, the CDR3 is TGTGCCAGCAGCCCTCTGGTCTGGGGGAATTACGACGGGGAGCTGTTTTTT. Translation: CASSPLVWGNYDGELFF.

This clone occurred once. In the same sample, other DNA sequences code for this CDR3. The rearrangement joins TRBV5-1 to TRBJ2-3, with TRBD1 as a possible D gene (5 bases). This CDR3 comprises 14 residues. CDR1 and CDR2 (germline): SGHRS, YFSETQ. Between the trimmed V and J ends, which lost 4 bases and 0 bases, there was a span of 9 bases. CDR3 residues: CASSPDTSTDTQYF. The CDR3 DNA reads as TGCGCCAGCAGCCCGGACACAAGCACAGATACGCAGTATTTT.

The J gene is TRBJ2-7, the V gene TRBV9; D remains ambiguous. Germline V gene sequence: CDR1 SGDLS, CDR2 YYNGEE. This CDR3 comprises 16 residues. Trimming removed 0 bases at V and 0 bases at J, with 13 bases between. The CDR3 DNA is TGTGCCAGCAGCGTAGATCCAGACCCGAGCTCCTACGAGCAGTACTTC. It codes for CASSVDPDPSSYEQYF.

The CDR3 loop is CASSPLATRAIDTQYF. For the CDR3, the DNA is TGTGCCAGCAGCCCCCTCGCGACTAGAGCGATAGATACGCAGTATTTT. The V and J genes are TRBV11-2 and TRBJ2-3; D possibly corresponds to TRBD2 (6 bases). Germline-derived CDR1 and CDR2 are SGHAT and FQNNGV. Trimming removed 5 bases at V and 5 bases at J, with 20 bases between. The CDR3 is made up of 16 amino acids.

This chain connects TRBV7-2 to TRBJ2-2, with 8 bases matching TRBD1. The CDR3 is made up of 17 amino acids. The junction had 6 bases not matched to a gene; V was cut back by 3 bases and J by 0 bases. From germline, CDR1 is SGHTA and CDR2 FQGNSA. Here the CDR3 reads CASSFVLGQANTGELFF. The CDR3 DNA reads TGTGCCAGCAGCTTCGTGCTGGGACAGGCGAACACCGGGGAGCTGTTTTTT.

The chain combines TRBV5-1 with TRBJ2-7, with a tentative D call TRBD1 (5 bases). V lost 2 bases, J lost 0 bases, and 12 bases lay in between. Per the germline V gene, CDR1 is SGHRS and CDR2 is YFSETQ. This CDR3 is built from 15 residues. Written as DNA, the CDR3 is TGCGCCAGCAGCTTACAGGTTGTGAGCTCCTACGAGCAGTACTTC. Residues: CASSLQVVSSYEQYF.

The rearrangement links TRBV29-1 to TRBJ2-3; D not resolved. Germline values: CDR1 SQVTM, CDR2 ANQGSEA. The V end lost 7 bases, the J end lost 6 bases, and 20 bases lay between the germline ends. CDR3 size: 14 residues. CDR3 amino acids: CSARTGHRADTQYF. CDR3 coding DNA: TGCAGCGCCCGAACGGGCCATAGGGCGGATACGCAGTATTTT.

The gene calls are TRBV29-1 and TRBJ1-1; D is ambiguous. The V and J ends lost 3 bases and 4 bases respectively, with 15 bases between them. Germline V gene lookup returns CDR1 SQVTM and CDR2 ANQGSEA. This CDR3 is 14 amino acids long. CDR3 sequence: CSVDRRNGPTEAFF. The CDR3, as DNA: TGCAGCGTTGACCGGAGGAACGGGCCCACTGAAGCTTTCTTT. The full variable domain, completed using reference TRBV29-1 and TRBJ1-1, is SAVISQKPSRDICQRGTSLTIQCQVDSQVTMMFWYRQQPGQSLTLIATANQGSEATYESGFVIDKFPISRPNLTFSTLTVSNMSPEDSSIYLCSVDRRNGPTEAFFGQGTRLTVV.

The rearrangement uses TRBV7-9 and TRBJ2-3; maybe TRBD2 (5 bases). Germline V gives CDR1 SEHNR, CDR2 FQNEAQ (reference sequence). The ends were cut back, 2 bases at V and 5 bases at J, with 11 bases in the middle. This CDR3 is 14 amino acids long. In DNA form, the CDR3 reads TGTGCCAGCAGCTTACTGGGTCGGGGAGATACGCAGTATTTT. Translated: CASSLLGRGDTQYF.

About this clone: Other DNA sequences in this specimen translate into the identical CDR3. The CDR3 nucleotides are TGTGCCAGCTCACCCGAGACAGGTGCCTACGAGCAGTACTTC. It encodes CASSPETGAYEQYF. The chain uses TRBV18 and TRBJ2-7; weak D call: TRBD1 (6 bases). V lost 3 bases to trimming and J lost 2 bases, with 11 bases between them. Germline lookup yields CDR1 KGHSH and CDR2 LQKENI. The CDR3 runs to 14 residues. The full variable domain, in which reference TRBV18 and TRBJ2-7 provide the parts outside the CDR3, is NAGVMQNPRHLVRRRGQEARLRCSPMKGHSHVYWYRQLPEEGLKFMVYLQKENIIDESGMPKERFSAEFPKEGPSILRIQQVVRGDSAAYFCASSPETGAYEQYFGPGTRLTVT.

V usage is TRBV5-1 and J usage is TRBJ2-1; 13 nucleotides align to TRBD2. Trimming took 4 bases from V and 8 from J; bases not matched to a gene: 9. Germline CDR1 reads SGHRS; CDR2 reads YFSETQ. The CDR3 length is 16 residues. CDR3 DNA sequence: TGCGCCAGCAGCATAAGGACTAGCGGGAGTTTCCATGAGCAGTTCTTC. This sequence encodes CASSIRTSGSFHEQFF.